This T cell receptor beta chain is drawn from a study of tumor and adjacent non-tumor tissue in lung cancer. Study background: Histology: 12 adenocarcinoma, 2 squamous cell carcinoma, 1 small cell lung cancer. The patients, 10 men and roughly 5 women, were roughly 30 to 85 with stage I to III disease. Points from the study as a whole: Tumor TCR diversity, when higher, was linked to shorter survival.

Looked up from germline, CDR1 is DFQATT and CDR2 is SNEGSKA (reference sequence). There are 12 residues in the CDR3. With 6 bases removed from V and 6 bases from J, the gap between germline ends came to 14 bases. No cell sorting was done before RNA was extracted from the tissue. Three rounds of nested PCR, following a modified ARM-PCR protocol, produced the TCRbeta library. One entry per CDR3 protein, called by TCRdb with MiXCR from the multiplex PCR reads. The table has about 75,000 distinct CDR3 sequences, around four fifths seen once. A word on this clonotype: Its antigen remains unidentified. This may be a read error: a much more frequent sequence differs by one nucleotide.

Sequencing was done on a sample of lung tumor tissue. The rearrangement uses TRBV20-1 and TRBJ1-1, with TRBD1 as a possible D gene (6 bases). This clonotype was sampled from a woman between 50 and 59 years old with non-small cell lung cancer. As DNA, the CDR3 is TGCAGTGCCAATAGGGGGGGCCCTGAAGCTTTCTTT. Protein: CSANRGGPEAFF.